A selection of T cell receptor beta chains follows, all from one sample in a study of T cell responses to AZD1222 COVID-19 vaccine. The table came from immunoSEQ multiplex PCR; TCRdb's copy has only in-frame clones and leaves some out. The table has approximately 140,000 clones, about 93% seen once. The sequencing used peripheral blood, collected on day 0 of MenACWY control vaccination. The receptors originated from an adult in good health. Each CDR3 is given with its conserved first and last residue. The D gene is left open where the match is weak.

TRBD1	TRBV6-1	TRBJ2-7	CASSEGLGQGFPYEQYF
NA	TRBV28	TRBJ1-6	CASSLGVDSPLHF
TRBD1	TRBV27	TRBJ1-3	CASSLSWDSRNTIYF
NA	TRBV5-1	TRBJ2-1	CASSFRKGEISYNEQFF
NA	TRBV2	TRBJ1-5	CASSDRRRNQPQHF
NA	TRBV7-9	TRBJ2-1	CASREGGNEQFF
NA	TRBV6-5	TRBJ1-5	CATGTRSNQPQHF
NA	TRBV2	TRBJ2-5	CATSRGVWETQYF
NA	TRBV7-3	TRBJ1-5	CASSFGMNQPQHF
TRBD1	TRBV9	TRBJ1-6	CASSVAPTGNSPLHF
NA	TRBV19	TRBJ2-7	CASSPQPDTYEQYF
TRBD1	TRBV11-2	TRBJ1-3	CASSFQQGASGNTIYF
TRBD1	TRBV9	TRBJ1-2	CASSVEGAGVGYTF
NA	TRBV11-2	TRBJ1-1	CASSLQGTSNTEAFF
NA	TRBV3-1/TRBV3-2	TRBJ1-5	CASSPESASNQPQHF
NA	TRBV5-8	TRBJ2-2	CASSLGGGPGELFF
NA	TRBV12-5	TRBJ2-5	CASGLGGTQYF
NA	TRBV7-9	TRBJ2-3	CASSMGPAELLDTQYF
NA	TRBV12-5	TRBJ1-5	CASGLGGDQPQHF
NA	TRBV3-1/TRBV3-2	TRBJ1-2	CASSDQGNYGYTF
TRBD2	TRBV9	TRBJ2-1	CASSVGSGSYNEQFF
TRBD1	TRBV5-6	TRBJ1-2	CASSSSTGGYGYTF
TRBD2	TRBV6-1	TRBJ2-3	CASSEGWREGDTQYF
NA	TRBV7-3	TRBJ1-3	CASSLGSGSGNTIYF
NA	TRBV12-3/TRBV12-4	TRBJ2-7	CASRTRGYEQYF
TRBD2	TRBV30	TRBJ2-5	CAWSGGGVKTQYF
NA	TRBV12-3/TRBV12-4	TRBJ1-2	CASSFAGNYGYTF
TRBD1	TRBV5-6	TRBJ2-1	CASSRTGVSYNEQFF
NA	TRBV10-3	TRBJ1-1	CAISEGELWTF
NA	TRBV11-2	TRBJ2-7	CASSLKGTYEQYF
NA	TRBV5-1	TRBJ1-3	CASSNGPSSGNTIYF
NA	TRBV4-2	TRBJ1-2	CASSQDRWGWGRRDYGYTF
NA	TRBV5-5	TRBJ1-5	CASSLVGSNNQPQHF
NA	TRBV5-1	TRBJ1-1	CASSLGPMNTEAFF
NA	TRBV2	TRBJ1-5	CASSSGGRYQPQHF
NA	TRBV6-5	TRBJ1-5	CASMDPVRPQHF
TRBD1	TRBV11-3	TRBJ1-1	CASSWDRGTEAFF
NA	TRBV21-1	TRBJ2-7	CASSRPLAGPFDEQYF
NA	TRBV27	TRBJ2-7	CASGLSSYEQYF
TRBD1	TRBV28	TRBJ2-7	CASTWDRGLYEQYF
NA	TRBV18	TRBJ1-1	CASSPEQLNTEAFF
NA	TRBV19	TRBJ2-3	CASRSVGDTQYF
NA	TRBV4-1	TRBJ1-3	CASSPRQEITGNTIYF
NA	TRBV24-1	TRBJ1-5	CATSDFGQPQHF
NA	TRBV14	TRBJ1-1	CASSQGLAHRATAFF
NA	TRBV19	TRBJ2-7	CASSIDTSSYEQYF
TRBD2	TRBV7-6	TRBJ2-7	CASSLSGETLDEQYF
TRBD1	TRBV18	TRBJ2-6	CASSPLSGQGANVLTF
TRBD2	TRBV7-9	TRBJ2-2	CASSRTSGNTGELFF
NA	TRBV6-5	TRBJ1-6	CASSYSMGDLHF
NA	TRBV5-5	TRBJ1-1	CASSLLTIGNTEAFF
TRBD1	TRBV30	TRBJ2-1	CAWSRQGPYNEQFF
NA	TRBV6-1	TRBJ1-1	CASSELGRLVTEAFF
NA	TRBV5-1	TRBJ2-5	CASSLDTLGTQYF
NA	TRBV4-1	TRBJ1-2	CASSQVRDNSYGYTF
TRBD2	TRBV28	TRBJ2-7	CASARWASGRSEQYF
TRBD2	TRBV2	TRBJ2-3	CAIKRESDTQYF
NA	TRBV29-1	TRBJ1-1	CSVHEYAEAFF